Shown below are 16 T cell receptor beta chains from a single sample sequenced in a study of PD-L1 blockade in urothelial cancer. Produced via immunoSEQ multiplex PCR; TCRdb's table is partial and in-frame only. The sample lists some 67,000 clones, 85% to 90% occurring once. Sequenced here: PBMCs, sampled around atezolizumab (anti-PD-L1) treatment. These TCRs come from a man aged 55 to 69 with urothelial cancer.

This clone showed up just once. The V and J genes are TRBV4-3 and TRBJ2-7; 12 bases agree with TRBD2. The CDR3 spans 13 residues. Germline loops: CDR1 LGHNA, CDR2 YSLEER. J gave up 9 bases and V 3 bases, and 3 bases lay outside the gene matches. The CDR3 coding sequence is TGCGCCAGCAGCCAGGGACTAGCGGGTCCGCAGTACTTC. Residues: CASSQGLAGPQYF.

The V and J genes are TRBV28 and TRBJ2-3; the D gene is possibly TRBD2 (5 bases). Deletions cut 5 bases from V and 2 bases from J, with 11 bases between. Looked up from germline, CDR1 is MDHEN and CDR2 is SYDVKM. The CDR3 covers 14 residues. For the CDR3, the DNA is TGTGCCAGCAGTAAACTAGATGCCACAGATACGCAGTATTTT. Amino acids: CASSKLDATDTQYF.

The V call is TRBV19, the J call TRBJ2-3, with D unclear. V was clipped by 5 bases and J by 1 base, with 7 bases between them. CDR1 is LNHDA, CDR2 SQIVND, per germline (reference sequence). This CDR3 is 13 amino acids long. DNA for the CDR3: TGTGCCAGTAGTTATCCAGGCACAGATACGCAGTATTTT. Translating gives CASSYPGTDTQYF.

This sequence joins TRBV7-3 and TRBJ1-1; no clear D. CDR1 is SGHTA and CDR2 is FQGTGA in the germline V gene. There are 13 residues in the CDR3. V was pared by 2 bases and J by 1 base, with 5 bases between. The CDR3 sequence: CASSLRANTEAFF. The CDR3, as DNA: TGTGCCAGCAGCTTACGCGCGAACACTGAAGCTTTCTTT.

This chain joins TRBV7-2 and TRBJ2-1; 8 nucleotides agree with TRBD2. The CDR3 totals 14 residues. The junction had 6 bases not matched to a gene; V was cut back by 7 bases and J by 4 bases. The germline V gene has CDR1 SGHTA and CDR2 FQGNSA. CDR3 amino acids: CASKGSSGYNEQFF. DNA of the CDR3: TGTGCCAGCAAAGGGTCTAGCGGGTACAATGAGCAGTTCTTC.

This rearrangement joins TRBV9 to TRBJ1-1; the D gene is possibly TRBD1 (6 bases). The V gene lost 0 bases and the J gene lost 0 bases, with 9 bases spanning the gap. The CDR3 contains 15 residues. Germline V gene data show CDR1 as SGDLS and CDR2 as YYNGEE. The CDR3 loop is CASSVGGPMNTEAFF. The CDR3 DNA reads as TGTGCCAGCAGCGTAGGGGGGCCCATGAACACTGAAGCTTTCTTT. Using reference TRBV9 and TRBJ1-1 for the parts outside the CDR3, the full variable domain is DSGVTQTPKHLITATGQRVTLRCSPRSGDLSVYWYQQSLDQGLQFLIQYYNGEERAKGNILERFSAQQFPDLHSELNLSSLELGDSALYFCASSVGGPMNTEAFFGQGTRLTVV.

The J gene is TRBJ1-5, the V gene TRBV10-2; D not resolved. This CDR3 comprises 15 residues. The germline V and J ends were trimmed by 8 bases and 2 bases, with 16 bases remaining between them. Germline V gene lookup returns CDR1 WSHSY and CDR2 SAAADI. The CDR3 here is CASVGGRVGNQPQHF. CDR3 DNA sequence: TGCGCCAGCGTGGGTGGGAGGGTAGGCAATCAGCCCCAGCATTTT.

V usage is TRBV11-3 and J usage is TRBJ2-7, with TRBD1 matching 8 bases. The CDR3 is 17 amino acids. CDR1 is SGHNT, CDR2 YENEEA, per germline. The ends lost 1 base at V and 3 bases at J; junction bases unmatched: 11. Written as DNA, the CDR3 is TGTGCCAGCAGCTTAGTTTTAGACAGGGGAAATCACTACGAGCAGTACTTC. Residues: CASSLVLDRGNHYEQYF.

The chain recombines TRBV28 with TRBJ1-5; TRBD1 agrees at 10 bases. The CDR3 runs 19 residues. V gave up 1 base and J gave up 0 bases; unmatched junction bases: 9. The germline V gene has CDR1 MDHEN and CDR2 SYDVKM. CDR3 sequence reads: CASSLSRQGAGYSNQPQHF. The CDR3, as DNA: TGTGCCAGCAGTTTATCCAGACAGGGGGCTGGGTATAGCAATCAGCCCCAGCATTTT.

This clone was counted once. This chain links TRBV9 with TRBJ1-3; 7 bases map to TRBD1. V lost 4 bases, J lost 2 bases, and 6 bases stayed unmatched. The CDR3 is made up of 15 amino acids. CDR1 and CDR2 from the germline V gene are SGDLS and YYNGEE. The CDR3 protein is CASSTSGGTGNTIYF. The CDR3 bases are TGTGCCAGCAGCACCTCAGGGGGGACTGGAAACACCATATATTTT.

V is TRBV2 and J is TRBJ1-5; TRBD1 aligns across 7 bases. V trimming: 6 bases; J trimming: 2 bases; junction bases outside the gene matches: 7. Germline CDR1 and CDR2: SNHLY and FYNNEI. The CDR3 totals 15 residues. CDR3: CASRTEGTGNQPQHF. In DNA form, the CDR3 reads TGTGCCAGCAGGACGGAAGGGACAGGCAATCAGCCCCAGCATTTT.

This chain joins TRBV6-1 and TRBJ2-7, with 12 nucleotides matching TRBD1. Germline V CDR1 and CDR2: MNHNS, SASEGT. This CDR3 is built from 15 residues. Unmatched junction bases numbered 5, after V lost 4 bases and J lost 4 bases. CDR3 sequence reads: CASSVGTGGSYEQYF. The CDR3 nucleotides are TGTGCCAGCAGTGTAGGGACAGGGGGCTCTTACGAGCAGTACTTC.

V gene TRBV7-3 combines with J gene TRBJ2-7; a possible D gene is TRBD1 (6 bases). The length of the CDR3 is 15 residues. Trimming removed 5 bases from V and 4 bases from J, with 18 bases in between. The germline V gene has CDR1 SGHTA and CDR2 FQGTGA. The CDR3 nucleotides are TGTGCCAGCAGCGCCGGTTCGGGACAAATGTACGAGCAGTACTTC. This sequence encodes CASSAGSGQMYEQYF.

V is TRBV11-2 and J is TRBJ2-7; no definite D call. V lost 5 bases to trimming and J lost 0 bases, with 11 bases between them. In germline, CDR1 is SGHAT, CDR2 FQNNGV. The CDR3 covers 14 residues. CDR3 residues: CASSQYPGSYEQYF. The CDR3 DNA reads TGTGCCAGCAGCCAATATCCGGGCTCCTACGAGCAGTACTTC. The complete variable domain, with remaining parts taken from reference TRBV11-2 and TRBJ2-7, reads EAGVAQSPRYKIIEKRQSVAFWCNPISGHATLYWYQQILGQGPKLLIQFQNNGVVDDSQLPKDRFSAERLKGVDSTLKIQPAKLEDSAVYLCASSQYPGSYEQYFGPGTRLTVT.

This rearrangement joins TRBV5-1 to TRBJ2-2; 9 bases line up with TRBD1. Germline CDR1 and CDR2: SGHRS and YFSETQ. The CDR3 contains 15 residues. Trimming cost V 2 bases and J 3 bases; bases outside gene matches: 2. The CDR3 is CASSFGQGHTGELFF. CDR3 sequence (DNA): TGCGCCAGCAGCTTCGGACAGGGGCACACCGGGGAGCTGTTTTTT. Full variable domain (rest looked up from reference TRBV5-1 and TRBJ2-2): KAGVTQTPRYLIKTRGQQVTLSCSPISGHRSVSWYQQTPGQGLQFLFEYFSETQRNKGNFPGRFSGRQFSNSRSEMNVSTLELGDSALYLCASSFGQGHTGELFFGEGSRLTVL.

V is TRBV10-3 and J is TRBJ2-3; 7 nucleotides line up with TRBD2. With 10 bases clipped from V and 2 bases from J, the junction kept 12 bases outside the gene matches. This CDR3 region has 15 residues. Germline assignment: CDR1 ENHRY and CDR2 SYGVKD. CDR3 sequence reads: CATTLATGNTDTQYF. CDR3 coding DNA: TGTGCCACCACACTAGCGACGGGGAACACAGATACGCAGTATTTT.